The rows below give T cell receptor beta chains drawn from one sample of a study of blood T cell repertoires in COVID-19. TCRdb keeps only in-frame clones here, not all; method: immunoSEQ multiplex PCR. The sample yields 200,000 to 250,000 clones, around 85% seen once. Sequenced material: peripheral blood. The receptor set was obtained from a woman in her seventies with COVID-19, enrolled during active disease. Both conserved end residues are part of each CDR3. Each record gives: D gene, V gene, clone size, J gene, CDR3 protein, CDR3 DNA. D genes are given only for firm matches. A row's size may be missing; if present it is once, few, many or a size class.

D: NA
V: TRBV5-6
size: NA
J: TRBJ1-1
CDR3: CASSAGQFHTEAFF
DNA: TGTGCCAGCAGCGCCGGACAGTTTCACACTGAAGCTTTCTTT

D: NA
V: TRBV12-5
size: few
J: TRBJ1-4
CDR3: CASGLVRGGGEKLFF
DNA: TGTGCTAGTGGTTTGGTTCGCGGAGGAGGTGAAAAACTGTTTTTT

D: NA
V: TRBV19
size: NA
J: TRBJ2-7
CDR3: CASSGGRFYEQYF
DNA: TGTGCCAGTAGTGGAGGACGGTTCTACGAGCAGTACTTC

D: NA
V: TRBV6-5
size: NA
J: TRBJ2-7
CDR3: CASFAATYEQYF
DNA: TGTGCCAGCTTTGCGGCCACCTACGAGCAGTACTTC

D: NA
V: TRBV2
size: NA
J: TRBJ2-7
CDR3: CASNRQTSYEQYF
DNA: TGTGCCAGCAATCGACAGACCTCCTACGAGCAGTACTTC

D: TRBD1
V: TRBV18
size: NA
J: TRBJ2-7
CDR3: CASSPTGTGVYEQYF
DNA: TGTGCCAGCTCACCCACGGGGACAGGGGTCTACGAGCAGTACTTC

D: NA
V: TRBV3-1/TRBV3-2
size: NA
J: TRBJ2-2
CDR3: CASSQAAGNTGELFF
DNA: TGTGCCAGCAGCCAAGCGGCGGGGAACACCGGGGAGCTGTTTTTT

D: TRBD1
V: TRBV29-1
size: NA
J: TRBJ2-1
CDR3: CSVTGTGGDEQFF
DNA: TGCAGCGTTACCGGGACAGGGGGCGATGAGCAGTTCTTC

D: NA
V: TRBV19
size: NA
J: TRBJ2-1
CDR3: CASTPSSAVSYNEQFF
DNA: TGTGCCAGTACCCCCTCCTCAGCGGTCTCCTACAATGAGCAGTTCTTC

D: TRBD1
V: TRBV5-4
size: NA
J: TRBJ1-1
CDR3: CASSRQGADTEAFF
DNA: TGTGCCAGCAGCCGACAGGGGGCGGACACTGAAGCTTTCTTT

D: NA
V: TRBV10-3
size: NA
J: TRBJ1-5
CDR3: CAISESLSGYQPQHF
DNA: TGTGCCATCAGTGAGTCACTCTCGGGGTACCAGCCCCAGCATTTT

D: TRBD1
V: TRBV29-1
size: NA
J: TRBJ2-5
CDR3: CSARTGHQETQYF
DNA: TGCAGCGCAAGGACAGGGCATCAAGAGACCCAGTACTTC

D: TRBD1
V: TRBV4-2
size: NA
J: TRBJ1-6
CDR3: CASSQQFYRGADSPLHF
DNA: TGTGCCAGCAGCCAGCAATTCTACAGGGGAGCGGATTCACCCCTCCACTTT

D: NA
V: TRBV19
size: NA
J: TRBJ1-3
CDR3: CASSIPPTGGSGNTIYF
DNA: TGTGCCAGTAGTATCCCTCCCACGGGAGGGTCTGGAAACACCATATATTTT

D: NA
V: TRBV5-1
size: NA
J: TRBJ1-2
CDR3: CASSLGQNYGYTF
DNA: TGCGCCAGCAGCTTGGGACAGAACTATGGCTACACCTTC

D: TRBD1
V: TRBV27
size: NA
J: TRBJ1-4
CDR3: CASRTAGGENEKLFF
DNA: TGTGCCAGCAGAACCGCAGGGGGCGAGAATGAAAAACTGTTTTTT

D: TRBD1
V: TRBV6-6
size: NA
J: TRBJ1-2
CDR3: CASSSQGADYGYTF
DNA: TGTGCCAGCAGTTCTCAGGGGGCGGACTATGGCTACACCTTC

D: NA
V: TRBV13
size: NA
J: TRBJ1-2
CDR3: CASSPGQGYDRGYTF
DNA: TGTGCCAGCAGCCCGGGACAAGGATACGATCGTGGCTACACCTTC

D: NA
V: TRBV5-1
size: NA
J: TRBJ2-1
CDR3: CASRQSSYNEQFF
DNA: TGCGCCAGCAGACAAAGCTCCTACAATGAGCAGTTCTTC

D: TRBD1
V: TRBV20-1
size: NA
J: TRBJ2-6
CDR3: CSASVQGARGANVLTF
DNA: TGCAGTGCTAGTGTCCAGGGGGCGCGAGGGGCCAACGTCCTGACTTTC

D: NA
V: TRBV11-3
size: NA
J: TRBJ2-2
CDR3: CASSPPGSNTGELFF
DNA: TGTGCCAGCAGTCCCCCAGGGTCGAACACCGGGGAGCTGTTTTTT

D: NA
V: TRBV12-3/TRBV12-4
size: NA
J: TRBJ1-1
CDR3: CASSKQEYTEAFF
DNA: TGTGCCAGCAGTAAACAGGAATACACTGAAGCTTTCTTT

D: NA
V: TRBV6-1
size: NA
J: TRBJ1-2
CDR3: CASSEAGGGYGYTF
DNA: TGTGCCAGCAGTGAAGCGGGGGGTGGCTATGGCTACACCTTC

D: TRBD2
V: TRBV9
size: NA
J: TRBJ2-2
CDR3: CASSGLADTGELFF
DNA: TGTGCCAGCAGCGGACTAGCGGACACCGGGGAGCTGTTTTTT

D: NA
V: TRBV25-1
size: few
J: TRBJ2-3
CDR3: CASSLRVGDTQYF
DNA: TGTGCCAGCAGTTTGAGGGTGGGAGATACGCAGTATTTT

D: TRBD1
V: TRBV25-1
size: NA
J: TRBJ1-6
CDR3: CASSGGDRANNSPLHF
DNA: TGTGCCAGCAGTGGAGGGGACAGGGCTAACAATTCACCCCTCCACTTT

D: NA
V: TRBV2
size: once
J: TRBJ2-2
CDR3: CASSNDRGGTGELFF
DNA: TGTGCCAGCAGTAACGACAGGGGAGGGACCGGGGAGCTGTTTTTT

D: NA
V: TRBV2
size: NA
J: TRBJ2-1
CDR3: CASSPIADEQFF
DNA: TGTGCCAGCAGCCCCATAGCCGATGAGCAGTTCTTC

D: TRBD1
V: TRBV7-2
size: NA
J: TRBJ1-5
CDR3: CASSPTHRGISNQPQHF
DNA: TGTGCCAGCAGCCCAACTCACAGGGGAATCAGCAATCAGCCCCAGCATTTT

D: NA
V: TRBV6-5
size: NA
J: TRBJ2-7
CDR3: CASPEGGRTIYGQYF
DNA: TGTGCCAGTCCTGAAGGAGGAAGGACGATCTACGGGCAGTACTTC

D: TRBD2
V: TRBV7-2
size: NA
J: TRBJ2-1
CDR3: CASSLVTSGYNEQFF
DNA: TGTGCCAGCAGCTTGGTGACTAGCGGCTACAATGAGCAGTTCTTC

D: NA
V: TRBV7-2
size: NA
J: TRBJ2-1
CDR3: CASSLAGTPNPYNEQFF
DNA: TGTGCCAGCAGCTTGGCCGGGACTCCAAACCCATACAATGAGCAGTTCTTC

D: NA
V: TRBV3-1/TRBV3-2
size: NA
J: TRBJ2-3
CDR3: CASSQQGPNTDTQYF
DNA: TGTGCCAGCAGCCAACAGGGGCCTAACACAGATACGCAGTATTTT

D: TRBD2
V: TRBV28
size: NA
J: TRBJ2-1
CDR3: CASSKTSGNSYNEQFF
DNA: TGTGCCAGCAGCAAGACTAGCGGCAACTCCTACAATGAGCAGTTCTTC

D: NA
V: TRBV4-3
size: NA
J: TRBJ2-2
CDR3: CASSQAAGSFTGELFF
DNA: TGCGCCAGCAGCCAAGCGGCAGGTTCCTTCACCGGGGAGCTGTTTTTT

D: NA
V: TRBV11-3
size: NA
J: TRBJ2-4
CDR3: CASAARKNIQYF
DNA: TGTGCCAGCGCAGCGCGGAAAAACATTCAGTACTTC